The present T cell receptor beta chain was sequenced within a study of T cell repertoires in cytomegalovirus infection. This clonotype was detected a few times. The V end was cut by 8 bases, the J end by 0 bases, with 11 bases between. Germline CDR1 and CDR2: SNHLY and FYNNEI. This CDR3 comprises 15 residues. TCRdb passed the reads through MiXCR, listing each CDR3 protein once. Counted here are just over 300,000 distinct CDR3 sequences, 15% to 20% occurring once; the ten biggest clones make up more than 10%. This receptor was identified in a human donor in good health (CMV status not recorded). Some clones in this sample may be carry-over from other donors' samples. Material: PBMCs. The rearrangement links TRBV2 to TRBJ1-6; D unclear. CDR3 region: CASLAESSYNSPLHF. CDR3 nucleotides: TGTGCCAGCCTAGCGGAGAGCTCCTATAATTCACCCCTCCACTTT.